What follows is one T cell receptor (beta chain) and its context. Clones were sequenced by immunoSEQ multiplex PCR, and TCRdb holds only the in-frame ones, with some missing. The table shows about 81,000 clones, with approximately 86% occurring only once. The CDR3 runs 14 residues. The germline CDR1 and CDR2 sequences are SGHAT and FQNNGV. Trimming stripped 3 bases from V and 0 bases from J, with 9 bases between. This sample is drawn from a study of T cell responses to AZD1222 COVID-19 vaccine. Source: peripheral blood, taken 28 days after the second AZD1222 dose. This receptor was identified in an adult who received the AZD1222 COVID-19 vaccine. J is TRBJ2-7 and V is TRBV11-2; D tentatively reads TRBD1 or TRBD2 (5 bases each). In DNA form, the CDR3 reads TGTGCCAGCAGCTTCCGGGACGGCTCCTACGAGCAGTACTTC. This sequence encodes CASSFRDGSYEQYF.